Each of the 18 T cell receptor beta chains below was sequenced from the same sample in a study of beta chain features in type 1 diabetes. Every isolated RNA sample was fully reverse transcribed, so sequencing captured expressed TCRB transcripts. Libraries were prepared by immunoSEQ multiplex PCR; TCRdb keeps only in-frame clonotypes and omits some of them. Of around 500,000 clones in the sample, roughly 11% were seen once. What was sequenced was naive CD4+ T cells from blood. These receptors were obtained from a woman in her late teens or twenties in good health.

This clone has a handful of counts. The V and J genes are TRBV5-1 and TRBJ2-3, with TRBD2 matching over 14 bases. V was clipped by 4 bases and J by 6 bases; unmatched bases: 7. The CDR3 extends over 16 amino acids. CDR1 is SGHRS and CDR2 is YFSETQ in the germline V gene. This chain's CDR3 is CASSPGTSGRGDTQYF. Written as DNA, the CDR3 is TGCGCCAGCAGCCCCGGGACTAGCGGGAGAGGCGATACGCAGTATTTT.

V gene TRBV11-3 combines with J gene TRBJ2-3; 7 bases agree with TRBD2. The CDR3 covers 16 residues. CDR1 is SGHNT and CDR2 is YENEEA in the germline V gene. The V and J ends lost 5 bases and 1 base, in that order; junction bases with no gene match: 9. This chain's CDR3 is CASSLGGAGGTDTQYF. The CDR3 DNA reads TGTGCCAGCAGCCTAGGTGGCGCGGGGGGCACAGATACGCAGTATTTT.

This clone was picked up a small number of times. This chain connects TRBV4-3 to TRBJ2-2; a weak D match, TRBD2 (6 bases). The CDR3 loop spans 17 amino acids. Germline V gives CDR1 LGHNA, CDR2 YSLEER. Trimming pared 0 bases from V and 5 bases from J, leaving 16 bases between. The CDR3 bases are TGCGCCAGCAGCCAAGATATGTGGGAGGAGCGGACCGGGGAGCTGTTTTTT. Its protein product is CASSQDMWEERTGELFF.

This clone has more than one count but fewer than ten. This sequence joins TRBV2 and TRBJ2-7, with D unclear. CDR1 and CDR2 from the germline V gene are SNHLY and FYNNEI. V was cut by 6 bases and J by 0 bases, with 12 bases left in between. The CDR3 contains 14 residues. CDR3 protein: CASRGDIYSYEQYV. CDR3 DNA sequence: TGTGCCAGCAGGGGCGACATCTACTCCTACGAGCAGTACGTC.

The chain recombines TRBV10-3 with TRBJ2-3, with 8 bases matching TRBD2. V was clipped by 10 bases and J by 5 bases; unmatched bases: 2. The CDR3 covers 11 residues. CDR1 is ENHRY, CDR2 SYGVKD, per germline. CDR3 bases: TGTGCCACCGGGAGGGAAGATACGCAGTATTTT. Its translation is CATGREDTQYF.

The gene calls are TRBV5-1 and TRBJ1-2; TRBD1 might be the D (6 bases). The CDR3 totals 18 residues. Germline V gene lookup returns CDR1 SGHRS and CDR2 YFSETQ. The ends were cut back, 0 bases at V and 1 base at J, with 19 bases in the middle. CDR3 loop: CASSLDPSGTTINYGYTF. CDR3 coding DNA: TGCGCCAGCAGCTTGGATCCCTCCGGGACAACAATTAACTATGGCTACACCTTC.

This clone was detected a few times. The chain links TRBV9 to TRBJ2-1; TRBD1 matches at 9 bases. The CDR3 is 14 residues long. Germline V lookup: CDR1 SGDLS, CDR2 YYNGEE. With 2 bases clipped from V and 10 bases from J, the junction kept 7 bases outside the gene matches. The CDR3 loop is CASSVGTGLSEQFF. The CDR3 DNA is TGTGCCAGCAGCGTCGGGACAGGGCTGAGCGAGCAGTTCTTC.

In this sample, this clone turned up a few times. The chain has TRBV28 and TRBJ2-7, with 8 nucleotides matching TRBD2. J gave up 7 bases and V 5 bases, and 16 bases lay outside the gene matches. The CDR3 consists of 16 residues. Germline V gene sequence: CDR1 MDHEN, CDR2 SYDVKM. In DNA form, the CDR3 reads TGTGCCAGCAGTCCATCCCTTGGAAGCGGGAGCGAGGAGCAGTACTTC. This sequence encodes CASSPSLGSGSEEQYF.

CDR3 in DNA: TGTGCCAGCAGCCCCCGTAGCGGGGGGGCAGATGAGCAGTTCTTC. Its protein is CASSPRSGGADEQFF. The rearrangement uses TRBV7-3 and TRBJ2-1; TRBD2 agrees at 11 bases. Germline CDR1 SGHTA, CDR2 FQGTGA. V dropped 5 bases and J dropped 8; count of bases not matched to a gene: 8. The CDR3 sequence is 15 residues long.

The gene calls are TRBV5-1 and TRBJ1-1; no definite D call. V was cut by 2 bases and J by 5 bases, with 7 bases left in between. This CDR3 spans 12 amino acids. The germline V gene encodes CDR1 SGHRS and CDR2 YFSETQ. The CDR3 here is CASSFDRTEAFF. In nucleotides, the CDR3 is TGCGCCAGCAGCTTCGATCGGACTGAAGCTTTCTTT.

This chain joins TRBV7-3 and TRBJ2-7; possibly TRBD2 for D (5 bases). In germline, CDR1 is SGHTA, CDR2 FQGTGA. CDR3 length: 14 amino acids. The ends were cut back, 3 bases at V and 0 bases at J, with 9 bases in the middle. The CDR3 protein is CASSLKGDSYEQYF. The CDR3 DNA reads as TGTGCCAGCAGCTTGAAGGGAGACTCCTACGAGCAGTACTTC.

This clone was picked up a small number of times. This chain joins TRBV27 and TRBJ2-7; possible D gene TRBD2, 6 bases. The germline V gene has CDR1 MNHEY and CDR2 SMNVEV (reference sequence). The CDR3 spans 14 residues. Trimming shortened V by 9 bases and J by 5 bases, and 20 bases separated the two germline ends. The CDR3 protein is CASNGAGLGDEQYF. Here the CDR3 DNA reads TGTGCCAGTAACGGGGCGGGGCTAGGGGACGAGCAGTACTTC.

This clone has a handful of counts. The J gene is TRBJ2-1, the V gene TRBV30; TRBD2 matches 14 bases. The CDR3 spans 14 residues. V shed 7 bases and J 12 bases; nucleotides not matched to a gene: 11. The germline V gene encodes CDR1 GTSNPN and CDR2 SVGIG (reference sequence). DNA for the CDR3: TGTGCCTACACCGGGACTAGCGGGAGAGGGGTGCAGTTCTTC. Translating gives CAYTGTSGRGVQFF.

This clone was counted ten times or more. This chain connects TRBV29-1 to TRBJ1-1; no clear D. The CDR3 extends over 12 amino acids. V was cut by 1 base and J by 0 bases, with 3 bases left in between. Germline V gene data show CDR1 as SQVTM and CDR2 as ANQGSEA. The chain's CDR3 is CSVEGMNTEAFF. CDR3 coding DNA: TGCAGCGTTGAAGGTATGAACACTGAAGCTTTCTTT.

The sample holds a few counts of this clone. J is TRBJ2-6 and V is TRBV7-2; TRBD2 might be the D (6 bases). The germline gives CDR1 SGHTA, CDR2 FQGNSA. Trimming removed 4 bases from V and 0 bases from J, with 19 bases in between. The CDR3 is 19 amino acids. The CDR3 DNA reads TGTGCCAGCAGCTCAAGAGGGACTGCGAGCTCCTCTGGGGCCAACGTCCTGACTTTC. Translation: CASSSRGTASSSGANVLTF.

The rearrangement links TRBV28 to TRBJ1-3; D gene uncertain. The CDR3 has 18 amino acids. V lost 0 bases, J lost 0 bases, and 15 bases lay in between. Germline V CDR1 and CDR2: MDHEN, SYDVKM. The CDR3 here is CASSLWAPGTASGNTIYF. In DNA form, the CDR3 reads TGTGCCAGCAGTTTATGGGCTCCGGGAACGGCCTCTGGAAACACCATATATTTT.

V usage is TRBV15 and J usage is TRBJ2-7; no definite D call. This CDR3 spans 14 amino acids. Germline V CDR1 and CDR2: LNHNV, YYDKDF (reference sequence). With 4 bases removed from V and 4 bases from J, the gap between germline ends came to 14 bases. Here the CDR3 DNA reads TGTGCCACCAGCACCCGAACTAACAGATACGAGCAGTACTTC. Its translation is CATSTRTNRYEQYF. Looking up the rest from reference TRBV15 and TRBJ2-7 gives the full variable domain: DAMVIQNPRYQVTQFGKPVTLSCSQTLNHNVMYWYQQKSSQAPKLLFHYYDKDFNNEADTPDNFQSRRPNTSFCFLDIRSPGLGDTAMYLCATSTRTNRYEQYFGPGTRLTVT.

The DNA of the CDR3 is TGTGCCTGGAGTCGACCTAATCAGCCCCAGCATTTT. The encoded protein is CAWSRPNQPQHF. The V call is TRBV30, the J call TRBJ1-5; D gene ambiguous. Trimming took off 2 bases at V and 4 bases at J, with 6 bases between the two ends. The length of the CDR3 is 12 residues. Germline V gene sequence: CDR1 GTSNPN, CDR2 SVGIG (reference sequence).